The clone carrying this T cell receptor beta chain was recorded many times. Its antigen remains unknown. CDR3 length: 17 amino acids. With 0 bases removed from V and 8 bases from J, the gap between germline ends came to 22 bases. Germline V CDR1 and CDR2: LGHDT, YNNKEL (reference sequence). This entry comes from a study of T cells in Graves' hyperthyroidism and ophthalmopathy. Points from the study as a whole: Before onset, by a median of around six months, the model predicted ophthalmopathy.

Amplification yielded TCR beta CDR3 regions, with RNA transcripts as the source. The HTBI primer set drove a first-round RT-PCR of the TCR CDR3. TCRdb re-called the multiplex PCR reads through MiXCR, storing one row per CDR3 protein. The sample holds about 400,000 distinct CDR3 sequences, approximately 15% seen once. Input material: blood. The chain has TRBV3-1 and TRBJ1-1, with D uncertain. This sequence was found in a woman under 30 with Graves' hyperthyroidism. The CDR3 loop is CASSQEARYDPGPEAFF. The CDR3 DNA follows: TGTGCCAGCAGCCAAGAAGCGAGATACGACCCCGGGCCAGAAGCTTTCTTT.